This entry lists 14 T cell receptor beta chains sequenced from one sample in a study of blood T cell repertoires in COVID-19. Some clones are missing from TCRdb's copy, which holds only in-frame ones; the method was immunoSEQ multiplex PCR. The sample contains over 250,000 clones, 88% of which appear only once. Sequenced: peripheral blood. The receptors derive from a man between 60 and 75 years old who had recovered from COVID-19.

V and J are TRBV18 and TRBJ2-3; 13 nucleotides agree with TRBD2. The CDR3 has 16 amino acids. The V and J ends lost 5 bases and 6 bases, in that order; junction bases with no gene match: 8. CDR1 KGHSH and CDR2 LQKENI come from the germline V gene. Here the CDR3 DNA reads TGTGCCAGCTCATCAACTAGCGGGGGGGGCCTGGATACGCAGTATTTT. Amino acids: CASSSTSGGGLDTQYF.

This clone has just a few counts. J is TRBJ2-7 and V is TRBV5-1; no clear D. Germline values: CDR1 SGHRS, CDR2 YFSETQ. The CDR3 totals 14 residues. Trimming removed 0 bases from V and 3 bases from J, with 10 bases in between. The CDR3 loop is CASSLAFSVYEQYF. The CDR3 DNA reads as TGCGCCAGCAGCTTGGCCTTTAGTGTCTACGAGCAGTACTTC. Drawing the rest from reference TRBV5-1 and TRBJ2-7, the complete variable domain is KAGVTQTPRYLIKTRGQQVTLSCSPISGHRSVSWYQQTPGQGLQFLFEYFSETQRNKGNFPGRFSGRQFSNSRSEMNVSTLELGDSALYLCASSLAFSVYEQYFGPGTRLTVT.

The V and J genes are TRBV5-8 and TRBJ1-5; 7 positions agree with TRBD1. J lost 1 base, V lost 4 bases, and 5 bases had no gene match. Germline V lookup: CDR1 SGHTS, CDR2 YDEGEE. The CDR3 is 15 residues long. This CDR3 is CASSPGQLSNQPQHF. The CDR3 bases are TGTGCCAGCAGCCCGGGACAGTTAAGCAATCAGCCCCAGCATTTT.

The rearrangement uses TRBV19 and TRBJ2-2, with D unresolved. The germline V gene has CDR1 LNHDA and CDR2 SQIVND (reference sequence). This CDR3 is built from 14 residues. With 4 bases removed from V and 5 bases from J, the gap between germline ends came to 11 bases. CDR3 loop: CASSSVLITGELFF. CDR3 sequence (DNA): TGTGCCAGTAGTAGCGTATTAATTACCGGGGAGCTGTTTTTT. Variable domain in full (rest from reference TRBV19 and TRBJ2-2): DGGITQSPKYLFRKEGQNVTLSCEQNLNHDAMYWYRQDPGQGLRLIYYSQIVNDFQKGDIAEGYSVSREKKESFPLTVTSAQKNPTAFYLCASSSVLITGELFFGEGSRLTVL.

The rearrangement joins TRBV10-1 to TRBJ2-3, with 9 bases identical to TRBD2. The germline CDR1 and CDR2 sequences are WNHNN and SYGVQD (reference sequence). There are 17 residues in the CDR3. The ends lost 0 bases at V and 3 bases at J; junction bases unmatched: 7. The DNA for the CDR3 is TGCGCCAGCAGTGAGTCGACTCTTAGCGGGGGTACAGATACGCAGTATTTT. Translated: CASSESTLSGGTDTQYF.

The genes are TRBV5-1 and TRBJ2-3; a possible D gene is TRBD1 (6 bases). CDR1 SGHRS and CDR2 YFSETQ come from the germline V gene. The CDR3 consists of 15 residues. Trimming pared 1 base from V and 0 bases from J, leaving 9 bases between. CDR3 DNA: TGCGCCAGCAGCTTGTCAGGGGCGAGCACAGATACGCAGTATTTT. The encoded protein is CASSLSGASTDTQYF.

This clone was found once. The gene calls are TRBV9 and TRBJ2-7; D possibly corresponds to TRBD1 (6 bases). V was trimmed by 3 bases and J by 6 bases, leaving 13 bases between them. This CDR3 spans 13 amino acids. CDR1 is SGDLS, CDR2 YYNGEE, per germline. CDR3 region: CASSAQGLGEQYF. In DNA, the CDR3 is TGTGCCAGCAGCGCCCAGGGGCTAGGCGAGCAGTACTTC.

This sequence joins TRBV13 and TRBJ2-1; maybe TRBD1 (6 bases). Trimming removed 4 bases from V and 1 base from J, with 8 bases in between. This CDR3 comprises 14 residues. Germline lookup yields CDR1 PRHDT and CDR2 FYEKMQ (reference sequence). In DNA form, the CDR3 reads TGTGCCAGCAGCTCAACAGGGTCCTACAATGAGCAGTTCTTC. Its protein is CASSSTGSYNEQFF. The whole variable domain, remainder taken from reference TRBV13 and TRBJ2-1, is AAGVIQSPRHLIKEKRETATLKCYPIPRHDTVYWYQQGPGQDPQFLISFYEKMQSDKGSIPDRFSAQQFSDYHSELNMSSLELGDSALYFCASSSTGSYNEQFFGPGTRLTVL.

The CDR3 spells CAIAWGPSGGAVEQYF. CDR3 DNA: TGTGCCATCGCCTGGGGCCCTAGCGGGGGGGCAGTCGAGCAGTACTTC. The gene calls are TRBV10-3 and TRBJ2-7, with 12 bases lining up with TRBD2. This CDR3 comprises 16 residues. J gave up 6 bases and V 8 bases, and 14 bases lay outside the gene matches. Germline V lookup: CDR1 ENHRY, CDR2 SYGVKD.

The genes are TRBV27 and TRBJ2-1; 8 positions match TRBD2. The V and J ends lost 2 bases and 4 bases, in that order; junction bases with no gene match: 7. The CDR3 spans 16 residues. The germline V gene encodes CDR1 MNHEY and CDR2 SMNVEV (reference sequence). CDR3 residues: CASSLVGTSFYNEQFF. CDR3 DNA: TGTGCCAGCAGTTTAGTTGGGACTAGTTTTTACAATGAGCAGTTCTTC.

The rearrangement joins TRBV30 to TRBJ1-4; weak D call: TRBD1 (5 bases). The germline V gene has CDR1 GTSNPN and CDR2 SVGIG (reference sequence). The CDR3 spans 13 residues. V shed 8 bases and J shed 8 bases, with 18 bases lying between them. CDR3 nucleotides: TGTGCCCGCTCTCAGGGATTAGGCGAAAAACTGTTTTTT. This encodes CARSQGLGEKLFF.

The rearrangement links TRBV6-5 to TRBJ2-7; 7 bases agree with TRBD1. There are 13 residues in the CDR3. The germline V gene has CDR1 MNHEY and CDR2 SVGAGI. Germline trimming cut 6 bases from V and 7 bases from J; bases unmatched to any gene: 9. The CDR3 region is CASRGTLGQEQYF. The CDR3 DNA follows: TGTGCCAGCAGAGGAACCCTGGGACAGGAGCAGTACTTC.

V gene TRBV11-2 combines with J gene TRBJ2-7; 7 bases line up with TRBD2. The CDR3 covers 14 residues. Germline V CDR1 and CDR2: SGHAT, FQNNGV. V lost 0 bases and J lost 3; bases outside the gene matches: 2. This chain's CDR3 is CASSLEGGYYEQYF. As DNA, the CDR3 is TGTGCCAGCAGCTTAGAGGGAGGGTACTACGAGCAGTACTTC.

This rearrangement joins TRBV14 to TRBJ2-2; 11 nucleotides agree with TRBD2. The J segment lost 5 bases and the V segment lost 1 base, leaving 0 bases of the junction unmatched. CDR1 is SGHDN, CDR2 FVKESK, per germline. The CDR3 sequence is 15 residues long. The CDR3 protein is CASSQGLAGTGELFF. CDR3 bases: TGTGCCAGCAGCCAAGGACTAGCGGGGACCGGGGAGCTGTTTTTT.